The 16 T cell receptor beta chains below were found in one sample sequenced in a study of radiation and T cells in renal cell carcinoma. Treatment given: 15 Gy SBRT to primary tumor, nephrectomy 4 weeks later. The repertoire was sequenced with immunoSEQ multiplex PCR; TCRdb's copy has only in-frame clones and lacks some. The sample contains around 9,300 clones, 50% to 70% of which appear only once. Specimen: tumor tissue, collected from a patient whose treatment included radiotherapy and nephrectomy. The receptors originated from a woman in her fifties or sixties with renal cell carcinoma.

This clone has only one observation. CDR3 DNA: TGTGCCAGCAGCTTTAGGATAGCGGGAATTAGCTCTGGGGCCAACGTCCTGACTTTC. Protein: CASSFRIAGISSGANVLTF. The chain uses TRBV7-2 and TRBJ2-6, with 8 bases identical to TRBD2. After removal of 3 bases from V and 0 bases from J, the junction contained 10 bases not matched to a gene. The CDR3 runs to 19 residues. Germline CDR1 reads SGHTA; CDR2 reads FQGNSA. Based on the CDR3 plus reference TRBV7-2 and TRBJ2-6, the full variable domain is GAGVSQSPSNKVTEKGKDVELRCDPISGHTALYWYRQSLGQGLEFLIYFQGNSAPDKSGLPSDRFSAERTGGSVSTLTIQRTQQEDSAVYLCASSFRIAGISSGANVLTFGAGSRLTVL.

The gene calls are TRBV9 and TRBJ2-2; D is perhaps TRBD1 (6 bases). The CDR3 has 16 residues. The germline CDR1 and CDR2 sequences are SGDLS and YYNGEE. Trimming left V 3 bases short and J 2 bases short, with 14 bases between. The CDR3 loop is CASSAGQSVNTGELFF. CDR3 sequence (DNA): TGTGCCAGCAGCGCCGGACAGAGCGTTAACACCGGGGAGCTGTTTTTT.

The chain uses TRBV9 and TRBJ2-1; D is perhaps TRBD1 or TRBD2 (5 bases each). This CDR3 is built from 14 residues. From germline, CDR1 is SGDLS and CDR2 YYNGEE. Trimming removed 1 base at V and 5 bases at J, with 10 bases between. The CDR3 DNA is TGTGCCAGCAGCGTAAGGGGAGATGACAATGAGCAGTTCTTC. Amino acid sequence: CASSVRGDDNEQFF. Full variable domain (remainder filled in from reference TRBV9 and TRBJ2-1): DSGVTQTPKHLITATGQRVTLRCSPRSGDLSVYWYQQSLDQGLQFLIQYYNGEERAKGNILERFSAQQFPDLHSELNLSSLELGDSALYFCASSVRGDDNEQFFGPGTRLTVL.

This chain joins TRBV19 and TRBJ1-5, with unresolved D. Trimming left V 7 bases short and J 4 bases short, with 11 bases between. The CDR3 covers 13 residues. From germline, CDR1 is LNHDA and CDR2 SQIVND (reference sequence). The CDR3 spells CASTKLGNQPQHF. The CDR3 nucleotides are TGTGCCAGTACCAAGCTCGGGAATCAGCCCCAGCATTTT. Variable domain in full (rest from reference TRBV19 and TRBJ1-5): DGGITQSPKYLFRKEGQNVTLSCEQNLNHDAMYWYRQDPGQGLRLIYYSQIVNDFQKGDIAEGYSVSREKKESFPLTVTSAQKNPTAFYLCASTKLGNQPQHFGDGTRLSIL.

This clone showed up just a few times. This sequence joins TRBV18 and TRBJ1-5; D unclear. Trimming shortened V by 6 bases and J by 8 bases, and 17 bases separated the two germline ends. The germline gives CDR1 KGHSH, CDR2 LQKENI. There are 14 residues in the CDR3. CDR3 sequence (DNA): TGTGCCAGCTCTCCTACGGGGTACTTCGAGCCCCAGCATTTT. Its translation: CASSPTGYFEPQHF.

The chain combines TRBV7-3 with TRBJ2-6, with no clear D. V gave up 1 base and J gave up 1 base, with 14 bases separating them. The CDR3 is 18 amino acids. The germline V gene encodes CDR1 SGHTA and CDR2 FQGTGA. The CDR3 DNA reads TGTGCCAGCAGCTTAAAGGTTGGCGGTTCTTCTGGGGCCAACGTCCTGACTTTC. This encodes CASSLKVGGSSGANVLTF.

This clone was recorded a few times. V gene TRBV5-4 combines with J gene TRBJ1-1; D uncertain. CDR1 and CDR2 (germline): SGHNT, YYREEE (reference sequence). The CDR3 is made up of 13 amino acids. Trimming pared 0 bases from V and 2 bases from J, leaving 5 bases between. The CDR3 spells CASSLDSNTEAFF. The CDR3 DNA sequence: TGTGCCAGCAGCTTGGACTCTAACACTGAAGCTTTCTTT.

Only a few counts were recorded for this clone. The chain is built from TRBV7-8 and TRBJ1-2; 8 bases are shared with TRBD1. Germline lookup yields CDR1 SGHVS and CDR2 FQNEAQ. The ends lost 0 bases at V and 4 bases at J; junction bases unmatched: 7. The CDR3 extends over 16 amino acids. CDR3 loop: CASSLADRGATYGYTF. The CDR3 region has the DNA TGTGCCAGCAGCTTAGCTGACAGGGGAGCTACCTATGGCTACACCTTC.

The table lists this clone with a count of one. V usage is TRBV4-3 and J usage is TRBJ2-7, with D possibly being TRBD2 (5 bases). Trimming took 0 bases from V and 3 from J, leaving 12 bases between them. Germline CDR1 is LGHNA and CDR2 is YSLEER. The length of the CDR3 is 15 residues. The CDR3: CASSQDLDGGYEQYF. CDR3 bases: TGCGCCAGCAGCCAAGACCTGGACGGAGGCTACGAGCAGTACTTC.

The CDR3 DNA reads as TGTGCCAGCAGTTTGGGTTACACAGATACGCAGTATTTT. It is translated as CASSLGYTDTQYF. This chain links TRBV27 with TRBJ2-3; D remains ambiguous. The CDR3 is 13 amino acids. The germline V gene has CDR1 MNHEY and CDR2 SMNVEV (reference sequence). Trimming left V 3 bases short and J 2 bases short, with 6 bases between.

This chain links TRBV2 with TRBJ1-2; D is uncertain. The germline V gene encodes CDR1 SNHLY and CDR2 FYNNEI. Trimming removed 5 bases from V and 1 base from J, with 8 bases in between. CDR3 size: 13 residues. The CDR3 loop reads CASSTESNYGYTF. CDR3 DNA sequence: TGTGCCAGCAGTACAGAGAGTAACTATGGCTACACCTTC.

The rearrangement joins TRBV21-1 to TRBJ2-5; TRBD2 is the table's D call, not checked against the DNA. TRBV21-1 is a listed pseudogene. The CDR3 length is 17 residues. DNA of the CDR3: TGTGCCAGCAGCAAAGGGGCGGGACGAAAGGAGGGGGAGACCCAGTACTTC. It encodes CASSKGAGRKEGETQYF.

V and J are TRBV19 and TRBJ2-2; TRBD2 matches at 12 bases. The CDR3 is 19 amino acids. The junction had 15 bases not matched to a gene; V was cut back by 5 bases and J by 5 bases. Germline CDR1 and CDR2: LNHDA and SQIVND (reference sequence). The CDR3 DNA reads TGTGCCAGTAGTCCAAGGGTCAAGGACACTAGCGGGAGGACCGGGGAGCTGTTTTTT. Its translation is CASSPRVKDTSGRTGELFF. The whole variable domain, filled in from reference TRBV19 and TRBJ2-2, reads DGGITQSPKYLFRKEGQNVTLSCEQNLNHDAMYWYRQDPGQGLRLIYYSQIVNDFQKGDIAEGYSVSREKKESFPLTVTSAQKNPTAFYLCASSPRVKDTSGRTGELFFGEGSRLTVL.

The rearrangement uses TRBV27 and TRBJ1-2, with 8 bases matching TRBD1. The germline CDR1 and CDR2 sequences are MNHEY and SMNVEV (reference sequence). The CDR3 has 15 amino acids. V shed 5 bases and J 10 bases; nucleotides not matched to a gene: 15. The CDR3 loop reads CASSVLRGLDGNYTF. In DNA form, the CDR3 reads TGTGCCAGCAGTGTGCTCAGGGGGCTAGACGGAAACTACACCTTC.

The chain links TRBV5-1 to TRBJ2-5; 7 bases map to TRBD2. The CDR3 has 16 amino acids. Unmatched junction bases numbered 11, after V lost 4 bases and J lost 2 bases. The germline CDR1 and CDR2 sequences are SGHRS and YFSETQ. CDR3 DNA sequence: TGCGCCAGCAGCATGAATAAAGCGGGGAGTCAAGAGACCCAGTACTTC. Protein product: CASSMNKAGSQETQYF. The whole variable domain, filled in from reference TRBV5-1 and TRBJ2-5, reads KAGVTQTPRYLIKTRGQQVTLSCSPISGHRSVSWYQQTPGQGLQFLFEYFSETQRNKGNFPGRFSGRQFSNSRSEMNVSTLELGDSALYLCASSMNKAGSQETQYFGPGTRLLVL.

This clone appeared once. This rearrangement joins TRBV7-2 to TRBJ1-5; possible D gene TRBD1, 5 bases. The CDR3 is 14 residues long. V gave up 2 bases and J gave up 3 bases, with 8 bases separating them. Germline V CDR1 and CDR2: SGHTA, FQGNSA. CDR3 protein: CASSLWGVNQPQHF. In DNA, the CDR3 is TGTGCCAGCAGCTTATGGGGGGTCAATCAGCCCCAGCATTTT.